The source of this T cell receptor (beta chain) is a study of blood T cell repertoires in COVID-19. As for the study in general: The United States, Italy and Spain supplied acute and convalescent COVID-19 samples. Sample material is recorded as cDNA or gDNA derived from T cells, B-cell-depleted T cells, or PBMCs.

Trimming removed 4 bases at V and 6 bases at J, with 16 bases between. The length of the CDR3 is 15 residues. CDR1 and CDR2 from the germline V gene are SNHLY and FYNNEI. TCRdb's copy holds only in-frame clones and misses some; the assay was immunoSEQ multiplex PCR. The table includes fewer than 200,000 clones, nearly 80% detected once. The TCR was taken from a woman aged 70-85 years with acute or convalescent COVID-19. The sequenced sample was peripheral blood. The chain is built from TRBV2 and TRBJ2-1; weak D call: TRBD2 (5 bases). CDR3 bases: TGTGCCAGCAGTGTGGGCGGAGTAGCGTCCAATGAGCAGTTCTTC. Translated, it gives CASSVGGVASNEQFF.